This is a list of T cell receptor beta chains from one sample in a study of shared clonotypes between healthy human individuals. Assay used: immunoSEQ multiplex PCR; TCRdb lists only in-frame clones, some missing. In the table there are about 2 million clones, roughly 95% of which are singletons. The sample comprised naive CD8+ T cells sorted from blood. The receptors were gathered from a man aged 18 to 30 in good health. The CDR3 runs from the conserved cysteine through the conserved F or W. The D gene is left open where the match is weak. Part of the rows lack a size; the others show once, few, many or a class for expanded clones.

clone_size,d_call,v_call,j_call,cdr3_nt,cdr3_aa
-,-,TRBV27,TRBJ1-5,TGTGCCAGCAGTCCTTCGGTTGGACATAGCAATCAGCCCCAGCATTTT,CASSPSVGHSNQPQHF
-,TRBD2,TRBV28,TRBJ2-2,TGTGCCAGCAGTTTATTAATTAGCGGGGCGGAAAACACCGGGGAGCTGTTTTTT,CASSLLISGAENTGELFF
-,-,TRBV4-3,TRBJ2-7,TGCGCCAGCAGCCAAGACCAGATAGGCGGCTCCTACGAGCAGTACTTC,CASSQDQIGGSYEQYF
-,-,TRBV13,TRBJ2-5,TGTGCCAGCAGCAAGATGCCCGGAGAGGGTGAGACCCAGTACTTC,CASSKMPGEGETQYF
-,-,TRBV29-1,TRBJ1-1,TGCAGCGTTGAAGGGCAGGTTTATGAAGCTTTCTTT,CSVEGQVYEAFF
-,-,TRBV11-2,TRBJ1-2,TGTGCCAGCAGCTTAGTGGCCGCTCAGGGCTACACCTTC,CASSLVAAQGYTF
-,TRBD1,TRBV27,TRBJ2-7,TGTGCCAGCAGTTTATTAAAAAGAGGGGGCCCCTACGAGCAGTACTTC,CASSLLKRGGPYEQYF
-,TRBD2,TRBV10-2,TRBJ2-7,TGCGCCAGCACCGGACTAGCGGGGGCCTACGAGCAGTACTTC,CASTGLAGAYEQYF
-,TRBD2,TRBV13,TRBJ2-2,TGTGCCACCCCTCTGGGGGGGGCCGGGGAGCTGTTTTTT,CATPLGGAGELFF
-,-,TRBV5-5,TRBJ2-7,TGTGCCAGCAGTTCGCACTACGAGCAGTACTTC,CASSSHYEQYF
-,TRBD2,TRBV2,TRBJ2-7,TGTGCCAGCAGTCGACTAGCGGGAGGCCACGAGCAGTACTTC,CASSRLAGGHEQYF
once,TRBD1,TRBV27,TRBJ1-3,TGTGCCAGCAGTTCCCAGGGGGCCCCTGGAAACACCATATATTTT,CASSSQGAPGNTIYF
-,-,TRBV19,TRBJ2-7,TGTGCCAGTAGTATCGGGACACTAGTCTACGAGCAGTACTTC,CASSIGTLVYEQYF
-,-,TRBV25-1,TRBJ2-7,TGTGCCAGCAGTGAATCCTCTCTCTACTACGAGCAGTACTTC,CASSESSLYYEQYF
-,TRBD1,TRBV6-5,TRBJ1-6,TGTGCCAGCAGTCCAACAGGGGTTTCACCCCTCCACTTT,CASSPTGVSPLHF
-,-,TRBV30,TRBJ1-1,TGTGCCTGGAGTGGACAGGAGAACACTGAAGCTTTCTTT,CAWSGQENTEAFF
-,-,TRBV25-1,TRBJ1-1,TGTGCCAGCAGTGAATCAGGGAAGGGGGACACTGAAGCTTTCTTT,CASSESGKGDTEAFF
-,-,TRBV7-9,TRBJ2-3,TGTGCCAGCAGCTTAGATGTTGCCCCGGGAGATACGCAGTATTTT,CASSLDVAPGDTQYF
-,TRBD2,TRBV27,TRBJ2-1,TGTGCCAGCAGTTTAGCGGGGGGATACAATGAGCAGTTCTTC,CASSLAGGYNEQFF
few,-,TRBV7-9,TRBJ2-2,TGTGCCAGCAGCTTGGCCTGGGTGAACACCGGGGAGCTGTTTTTT,CASSLAWVNTGELFF
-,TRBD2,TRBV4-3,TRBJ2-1,TGCGCCAGCAGATCGGGACTAGCGGAAAACTACAATGAGCAGTTCTTC,CASRSGLAENYNEQFF
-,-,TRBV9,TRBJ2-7,TGTGCCAGCAGCGTAGGATCAGGGGACCACGAGCAGTACTTC,CASSVGSGDHEQYF
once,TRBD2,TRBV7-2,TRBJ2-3,TGTGCCAGCAGCGGTCTGGCGGGGGGGCCCACAGGGGATACGCAGTATTTT,CASSGLAGGPTGDTQYF
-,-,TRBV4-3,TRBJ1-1,TGCGCCAGCAGCCAAGAAAGGGAGGGTTCCATGAACACTGAAGCTTTCTTT,CASSQEREGSMNTEAFF
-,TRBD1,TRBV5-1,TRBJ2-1,TGCGCCAGCAATCTTGGGACAGGGGCTTACAATGAGCAGTTCTTC,CASNLGTGAYNEQFF
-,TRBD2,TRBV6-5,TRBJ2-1,TGTGCCAGCAGTTATCCCAGCGGGGGGTTAAATGAGCAGTTCTTC,CASSYPSGGLNEQFF
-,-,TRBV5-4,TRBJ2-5,TGTGCCAGCCCCATTTACCAGCAAGAGACCCAGTACTTC,CASPIYQQETQYF
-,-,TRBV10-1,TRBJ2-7,TGCGCCAGCAGTGAGGTCAGGGAGTACGAGCAGTACTTC,CASSEVREYEQYF
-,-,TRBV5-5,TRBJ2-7,TGTGCCAGCAGTGGTCAGGGACTGTGGGACGAGCAGTACTTC,CASSGQGLWDEQYF
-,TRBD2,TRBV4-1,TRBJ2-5,TGCGCCAGCAGCCAAGGTCTAGCGGGGTTGCAAGAGACCCAGTACTTC,CASSQGLAGLQETQYF
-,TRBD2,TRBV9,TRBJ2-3,TGTGCCAGCAGCGCCGGGGGGACTAGCACAGATACGCAGTATTTT,CASSAGGTSTDTQYF
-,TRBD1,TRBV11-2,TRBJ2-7,TGTGCCAGCAGAGGGACAGGGGACTACGAGCAGTACTTC,CASRGTGDYEQYF
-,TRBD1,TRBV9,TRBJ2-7,TGTGCCAGCAGCGTAGAACAGGGGGTAGACTACGAGCAGTACTTC,CASSVEQGVDYEQYF
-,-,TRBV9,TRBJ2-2,TGTGCCAGCAGCGTAGCCCGGGACATGGAAACCGGGGAGCTGTTTTTT,CASSVARDMETGELFF
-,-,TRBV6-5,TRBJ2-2,TGTGCCAGCAGTCCCCAGGAGGGTTTCGCCGGGGAGCTGTTTTTT,CASSPQEGFAGELFF
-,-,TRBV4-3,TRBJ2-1,TGCGCCAGCAGCCAAGTGGGCTACGGCCATGAGCAGTTCTTC,CASSQVGYGHEQFF
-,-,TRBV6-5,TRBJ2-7,TGTGCCAGCAGCCGTTGGGTCGGGAAGGACTACGAGCAGTACTTC,CASSRWVGKDYEQYF
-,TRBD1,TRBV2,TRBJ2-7,TGTGCCAGCAGTAAACCGGGACAGGGCTACGAGCAGTACTTC,CASSKPGQGYEQYF
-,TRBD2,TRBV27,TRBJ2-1,TGTGCCAGCAGTTCCCCGGGACTAGCGGCGTACAATGAGCAGTTCTTC,CASSSPGLAAYNEQFF
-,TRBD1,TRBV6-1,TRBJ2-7,TGTGCCAGCAGTGCGGACAGGTTCTACGAGCAGTACTTC,CASSADRFYEQYF
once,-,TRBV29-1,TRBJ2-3,TGCAGCGCCCCGTCTTGGGGGCTGGCAGATACGCAGTATTTT,CSAPSWGLADTQYF
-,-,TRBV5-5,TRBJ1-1,TGTGCCAGCAGCTTGGAACCCGGAATGTTGGACACTGAAGCTTTCTTT,CASSLEPGMLDTEAFF
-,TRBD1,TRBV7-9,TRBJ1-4,TGTGCCAGCAGCTATAGCCCCGCAGGGGGCCGTGAAAAACTGTTTTTT,CASSYSPAGGREKLFF
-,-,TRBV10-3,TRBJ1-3,TGTGCCATCAGTGAAGCTGGTAACACCATATATTTT,CAISEAGNTIYF
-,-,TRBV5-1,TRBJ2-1,TGCGCCAGCAGCCCTCCGGTCAAGGACTATGAGCAGTTCTTC,CASSPPVKDYEQFF
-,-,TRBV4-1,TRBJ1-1,TGCGCCAGCAGCCACGGACAGTACACTGAAGCTTTCTTT,CASSHGQYTEAFF
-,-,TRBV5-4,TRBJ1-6,TGTGCCAGCAGCTTGAAGGCAGAGAATTCACCCCTCCACTTT,CASSLKAENSPLHF
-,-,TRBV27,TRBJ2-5,TGTGCCAGCAGTTTAATAGGACAAGAGACCCAGTACTTC,CASSLIGQETQYF
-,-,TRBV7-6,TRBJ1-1,TGTGCCAGCAGCTTAGAGGTTGGCCTCCCCCTTGGGGCTTTCTTT,CASSLEVGLPLGAFF